The clone carrying this TCR beta chain showed up many times. The V gene lost 3 bases and the J gene lost 4 bases, with 9 bases spanning the gap. The CDR3 is 14 amino acids. Germline CDR1 and CDR2: LNHDA and SQIVND (reference sequence). TCRdb independently ran MiXCR on the 5' RACE reads; one entry per CDR3 protein. The table lists approximately 150,000 distinct CDR3 sequences, over 10% of them singletons. This sample is part of a study of T-cell memory formation after mild COVID-19. This clonotype originated in a man younger than 35 who had mild COVID-19 (a few samples of this study predate the infection). Cell type and time point are not known. The genes are TRBV19 and TRBJ2-2; perhaps TRBD1 as D (6 bases). The sequencing sample was made of PBMCs or a T cell subset sorted from them (not recorded which). The DNA for the CDR3 is TGTGCCAGTAGTATTGGACAGTCCACCGGGGAGCTGTTTTTT. Protein sequence: CASSIGQSTGELFF.